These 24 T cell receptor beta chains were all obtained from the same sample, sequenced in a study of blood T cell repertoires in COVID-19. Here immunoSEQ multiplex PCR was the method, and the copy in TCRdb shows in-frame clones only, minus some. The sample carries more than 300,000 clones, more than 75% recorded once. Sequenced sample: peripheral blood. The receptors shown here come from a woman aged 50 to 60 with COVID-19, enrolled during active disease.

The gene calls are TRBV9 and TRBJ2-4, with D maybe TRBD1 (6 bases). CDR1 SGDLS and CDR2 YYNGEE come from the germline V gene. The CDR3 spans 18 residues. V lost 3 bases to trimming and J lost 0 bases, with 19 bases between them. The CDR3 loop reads CASSENLPGQIAKNIQYF. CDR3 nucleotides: TGTGCCAGCAGCGAAAACTTACCAGGACAGATAGCCAAAAACATTCAGTACTTC.

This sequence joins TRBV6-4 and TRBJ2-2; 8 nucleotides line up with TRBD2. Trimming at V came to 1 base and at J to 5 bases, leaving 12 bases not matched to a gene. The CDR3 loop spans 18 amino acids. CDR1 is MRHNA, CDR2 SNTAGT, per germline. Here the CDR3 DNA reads TGTGCCAGCAGTGACTTTCTCGGGAGGGAGGGCAGGACCGGGGAGCTGTTTTTT. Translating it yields CASSDFLGREGRTGELFF.

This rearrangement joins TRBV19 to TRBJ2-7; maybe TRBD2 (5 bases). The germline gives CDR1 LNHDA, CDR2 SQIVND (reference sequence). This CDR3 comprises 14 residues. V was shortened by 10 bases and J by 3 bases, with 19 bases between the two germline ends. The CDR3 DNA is TGTGCCAATAGCCTCTGGGGAAGCGGCTACGAGCAGTACTTC. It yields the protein CANSLWGSGYEQYF.

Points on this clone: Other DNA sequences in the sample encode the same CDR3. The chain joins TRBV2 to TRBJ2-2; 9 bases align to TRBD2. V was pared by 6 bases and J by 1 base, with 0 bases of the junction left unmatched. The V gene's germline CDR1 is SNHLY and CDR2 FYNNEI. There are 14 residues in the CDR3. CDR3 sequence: CASRTSGNTGELFF. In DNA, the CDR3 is TGTGCCAGCAGGACTAGCGGGAACACCGGGGAGCTGTTTTTT.

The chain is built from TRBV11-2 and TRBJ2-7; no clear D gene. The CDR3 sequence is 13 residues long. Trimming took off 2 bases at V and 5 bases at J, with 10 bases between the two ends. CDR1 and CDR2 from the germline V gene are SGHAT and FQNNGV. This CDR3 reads CASSLLQLHEQYF. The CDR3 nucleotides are TGTGCCAGCAGCTTACTTCAACTCCACGAGCAGTACTTC.

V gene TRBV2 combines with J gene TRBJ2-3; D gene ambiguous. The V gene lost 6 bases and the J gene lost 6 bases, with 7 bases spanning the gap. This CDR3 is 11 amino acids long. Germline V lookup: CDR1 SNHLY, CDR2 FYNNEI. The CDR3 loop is CASSQVDTQYF. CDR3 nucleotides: TGTGCCAGCAGCCAGGTTGATACGCAGTATTTT.

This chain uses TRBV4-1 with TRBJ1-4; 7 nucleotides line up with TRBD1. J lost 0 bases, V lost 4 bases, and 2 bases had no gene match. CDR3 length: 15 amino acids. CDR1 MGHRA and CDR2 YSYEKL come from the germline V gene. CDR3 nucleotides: TGCGCCAGCAGCCGAGACAGGGCAACTAATGAAAAACTGTTTTTT. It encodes CASSRDRATNEKLFF.

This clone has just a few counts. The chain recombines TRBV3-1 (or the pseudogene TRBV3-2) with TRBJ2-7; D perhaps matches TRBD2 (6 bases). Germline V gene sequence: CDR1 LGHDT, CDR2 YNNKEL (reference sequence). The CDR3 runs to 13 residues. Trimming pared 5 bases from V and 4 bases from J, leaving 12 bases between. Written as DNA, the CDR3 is TGTGCCAGCAGCGCGGGACGGACATACGAGCAGTACTTC. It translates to CASSAGRTYEQYF.

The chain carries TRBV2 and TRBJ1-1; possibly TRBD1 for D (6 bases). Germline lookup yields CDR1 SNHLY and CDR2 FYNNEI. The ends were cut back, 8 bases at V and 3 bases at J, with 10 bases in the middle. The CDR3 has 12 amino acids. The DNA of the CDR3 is TGTGCCAGCGGGGGGGGCTACACTGAAGCTTTCTTT. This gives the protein CASGGGYTEAFF.

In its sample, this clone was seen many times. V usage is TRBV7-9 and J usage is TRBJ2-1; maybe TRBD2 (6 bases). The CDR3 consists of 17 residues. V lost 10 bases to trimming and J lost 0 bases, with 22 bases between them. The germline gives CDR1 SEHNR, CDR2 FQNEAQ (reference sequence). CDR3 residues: CATKQSRLVSSYNEQFF. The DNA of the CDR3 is TGTGCCACCAAGCAGTCCCGACTAGTGAGCTCCTACAATGAGCAGTTCTTC.

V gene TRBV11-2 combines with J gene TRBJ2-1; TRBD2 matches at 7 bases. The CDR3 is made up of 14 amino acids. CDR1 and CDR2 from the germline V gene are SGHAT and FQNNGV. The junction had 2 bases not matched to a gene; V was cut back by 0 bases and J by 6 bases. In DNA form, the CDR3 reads TGTGCCAGCAGCTTAGAACTAGCGCGCAATGAGCAGTTCTTC. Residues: CASSLELARNEQFF.

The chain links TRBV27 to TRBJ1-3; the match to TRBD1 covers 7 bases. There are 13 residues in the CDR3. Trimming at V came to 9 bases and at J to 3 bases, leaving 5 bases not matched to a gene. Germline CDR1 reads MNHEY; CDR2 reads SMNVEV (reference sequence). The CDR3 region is CASKQGNGNTIYF. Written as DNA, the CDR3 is TGTGCCAGTAAACAGGGGAATGGAAACACCATATATTTT.

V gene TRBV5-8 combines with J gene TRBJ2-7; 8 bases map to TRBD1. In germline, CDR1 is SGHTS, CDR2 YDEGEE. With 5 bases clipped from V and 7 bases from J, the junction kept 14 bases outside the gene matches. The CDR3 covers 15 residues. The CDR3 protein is CASSLVRGQVGEQYF. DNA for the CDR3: TGTGCCAGCAGTCTTGTCAGGGGGCAAGTCGGGGAGCAGTACTTC.

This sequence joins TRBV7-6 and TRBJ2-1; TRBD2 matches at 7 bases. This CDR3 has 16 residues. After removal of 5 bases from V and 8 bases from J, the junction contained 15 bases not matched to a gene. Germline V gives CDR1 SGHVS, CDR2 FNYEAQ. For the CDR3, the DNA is TGTGCCAGCAGCACGTCTTTTGGCGGGAGTGGGGATGAGCAGTTCTTC. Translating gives CASSTSFGGSGDEQFF.

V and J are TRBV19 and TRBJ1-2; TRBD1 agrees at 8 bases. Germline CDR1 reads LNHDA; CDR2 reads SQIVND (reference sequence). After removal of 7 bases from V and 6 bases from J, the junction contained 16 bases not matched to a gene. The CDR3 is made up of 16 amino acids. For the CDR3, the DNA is TGTGCCAGTACTGAGATTCAGGGGGCTCTCCGGAATGGCTACACCTTC. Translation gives CASTEIQGALRNGYTF.

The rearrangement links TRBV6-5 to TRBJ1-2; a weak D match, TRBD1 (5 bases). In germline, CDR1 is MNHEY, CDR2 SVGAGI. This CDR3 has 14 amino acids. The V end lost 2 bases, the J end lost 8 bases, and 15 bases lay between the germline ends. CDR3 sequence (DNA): TGTGCCAGCAGTTACAGGGGACTAGTCGGGGGCTACACCTTC. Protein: CASSYRGLVGGYTF.

CDR3 nucleotide sequence: TGTGCCAGCAGTTGGGGAGGGGCGGGAAGCTACAATGAGCAGTTCTTC. Protein sequence: CASSWGGAGSYNEQFF. The chain has TRBV6-2 or TRBV6-3 and TRBJ2-1; 7 bases align to TRBD2. With V trimmed by 4 bases and J by 3 bases, 9 bases remained unmatched. This CDR3 contains 16 residues. CDR1 is MNHEY, CDR2 SVGEGT, per germline.

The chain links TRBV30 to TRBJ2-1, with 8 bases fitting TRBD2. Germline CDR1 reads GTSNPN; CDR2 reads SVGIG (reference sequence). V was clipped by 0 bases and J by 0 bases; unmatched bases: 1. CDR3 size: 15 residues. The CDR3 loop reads CAWSVGRGSYNEQFF. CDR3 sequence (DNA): TGTGCCTGGAGTGTCGGGAGGGGCTCCTACAATGAGCAGTTCTTC.

The CDR3 DNA sequence: TGTGCCAGCAGCTTTGGACAGGGGGCGGATGGCTACACCTTC. Translation: CASSFGQGADGYTF. This rearrangement joins TRBV5-4 to TRBJ1-2; 11 positions agree with TRBD1. The V gene end was trimmed by 2 bases and the J gene end by 6 bases; junction bases not matched to a gene: 3. Germline values: CDR1 SGHNT, CDR2 YYREEE (reference sequence). The CDR3 loop spans 14 amino acids.

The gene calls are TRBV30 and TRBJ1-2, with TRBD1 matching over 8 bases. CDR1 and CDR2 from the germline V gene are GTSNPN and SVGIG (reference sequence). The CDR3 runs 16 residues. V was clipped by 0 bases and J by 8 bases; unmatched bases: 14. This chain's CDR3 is CAWSVQLRQGARGYTF. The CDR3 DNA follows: TGTGCCTGGAGTGTACAGTTGAGGCAGGGGGCGCGAGGCTACACCTTC.

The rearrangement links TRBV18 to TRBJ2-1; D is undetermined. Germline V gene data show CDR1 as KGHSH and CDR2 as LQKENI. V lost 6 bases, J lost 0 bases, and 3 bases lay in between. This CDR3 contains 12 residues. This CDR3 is CASSRSYNEQFF. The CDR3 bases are TGTGCCAGCTCCCGCTCCTACAATGAGCAGTTCTTC.

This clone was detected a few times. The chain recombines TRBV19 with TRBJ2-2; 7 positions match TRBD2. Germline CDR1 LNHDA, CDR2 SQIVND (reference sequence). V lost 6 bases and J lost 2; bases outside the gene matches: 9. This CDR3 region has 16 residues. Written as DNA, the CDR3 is TGTGCCAGTAGAAGTCTCGGGACTATAAACACCGGGGAGCTGTTTTTT. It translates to CASRSLGTINTGELFF.

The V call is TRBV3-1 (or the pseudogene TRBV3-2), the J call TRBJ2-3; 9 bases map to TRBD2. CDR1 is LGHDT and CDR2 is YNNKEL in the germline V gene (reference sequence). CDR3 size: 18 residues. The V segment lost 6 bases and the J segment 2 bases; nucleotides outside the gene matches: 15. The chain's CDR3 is CASSRGYPGTSPTDTQYF. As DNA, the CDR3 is TGTGCCAGCAGTCGGGGATACCCAGGGACTAGCCCCACAGATACGCAGTATTTT.

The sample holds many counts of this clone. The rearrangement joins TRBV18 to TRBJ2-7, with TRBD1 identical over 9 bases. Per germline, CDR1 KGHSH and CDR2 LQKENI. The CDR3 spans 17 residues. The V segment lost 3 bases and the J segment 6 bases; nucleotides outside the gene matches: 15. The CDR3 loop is CASSPLRPGQGRVEQYF. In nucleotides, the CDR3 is TGTGCCAGCTCACCCCTTCGCCCGGGACAGGGTAGGGTCGAGCAGTACTTC.